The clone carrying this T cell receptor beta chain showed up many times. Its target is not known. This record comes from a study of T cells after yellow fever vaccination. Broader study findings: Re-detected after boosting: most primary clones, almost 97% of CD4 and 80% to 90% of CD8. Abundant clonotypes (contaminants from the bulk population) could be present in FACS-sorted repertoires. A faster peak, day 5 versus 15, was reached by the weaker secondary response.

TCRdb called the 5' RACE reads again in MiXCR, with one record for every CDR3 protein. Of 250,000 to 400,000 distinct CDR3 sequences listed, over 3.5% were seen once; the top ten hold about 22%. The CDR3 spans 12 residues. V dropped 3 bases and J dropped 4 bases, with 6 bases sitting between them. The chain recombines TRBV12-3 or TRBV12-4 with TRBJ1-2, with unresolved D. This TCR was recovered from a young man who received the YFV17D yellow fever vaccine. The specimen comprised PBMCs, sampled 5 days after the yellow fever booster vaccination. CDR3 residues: CASSLKGYGYTF. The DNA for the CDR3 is TGTGCCAGCAGTTTGAAGGGCTATGGCTACACCTTC.